Listed below are T cell receptor beta chains from one sample, sequenced in a study of OX40 agonist ivuxolimab in advanced cancers. Libraries were prepared by immunoSEQ multiplex PCR; TCRdb keeps only in-frame clonotypes and omits some of them. The table records some 110,000 clones, around 93% of them present only once. The input for sequencing was CD4+ or CD8+ T cells sorted from blood, taken in a trial of the OX40 agonist ivuxolimab. Source of these receptors: an adult with an advanced solid tumor such as melanoma, head and neck, liver or kidney cancer. The CDR3 runs from the conserved cysteine through the conserved F or W. Each record gives: D gene, J gene, clone size, V gene, CDR3 DNA, CDR3 protein. D genes are given only for firm matches. Size is omitted from some rows. Given values are once, few, many or a class for expanded clones.

d_gene: -; j_gene: TRBJ2-1; abundance: -; v_gene: TRBV7-3; CDR3nt: TGTGCCAGCAGCCCCCCGGGGGTGGTTGGTGAGCAGTTCTTC; CDR3aa: CASSPPGVVGEQFF
d_gene: -; j_gene: TRBJ2-1; abundance: -; v_gene: TRBV9; CDR3nt: TGTGCCAGCAGCGTAGACCCCGAGGACGTTGAAAATGAGCAGTTCTTC; CDR3aa: CASSVDPEDVENEQFF
d_gene: -; j_gene: TRBJ2-5; abundance: -; v_gene: TRBV14; CDR3nt: TGTGCCAGCAGCCAAGTATCTCAGAGCCCAAACCAGTACTTC; CDR3aa: CASSQVSQSPNQYF
d_gene: TRBD2; j_gene: TRBJ2-2; abundance: -; v_gene: TRBV4-2; CDR3nt: TGTGCCAGCAGCCAAGATAGCGGGCGCATCACCGGGGAGCTGTTTTTT; CDR3aa: CASSQDSGRITGELFF
d_gene: -; j_gene: TRBJ2-2; abundance: -; v_gene: TRBV27; CDR3nt: TGTGCCAGCAAGCTGGACCAGGGTGGTAACACCGGGGAGCTGTTTTTT; CDR3aa: CASKLDQGGNTGELFF
d_gene: -; j_gene: TRBJ2-4; abundance: -; v_gene: TRBV18; CDR3nt: TGTGCCCGGGACACTTCACTAGCCAAAAACATTCAGTACTTC; CDR3aa: CARDTSLAKNIQYF
d_gene: -; j_gene: TRBJ1-4; abundance: -; v_gene: TRBV7-3; CDR3nt: TGTGCCAGCAGCTTAACTCTAGCTAACGGGAGGAAAAAACTGTTTTTT; CDR3aa: CASSLTLANGRKKLFF
d_gene: -; j_gene: TRBJ2-1; abundance: -; v_gene: TRBV28; CDR3nt: TGTGCCAGCACGGGACAAATACGCCTTAACAATGAGCAGTTCTTC; CDR3aa: CASTGQIRLNNEQFF
d_gene: -; j_gene: TRBJ1-1; abundance: -; v_gene: TRBV28; CDR3nt: TGTGCCAGCAGTTTTGCGGGACCCAAGAACACTGAAGCTTTCTTT; CDR3aa: CASSFAGPKNTEAFF
d_gene: -; j_gene: TRBJ2-5; abundance: -; v_gene: TRBV6-5; CDR3nt: TGTGCCAGCAGTTACACCCGTCAAGAGACCCAGTACTTC; CDR3aa: CASSYTRQETQYF
d_gene: TRBD1; j_gene: TRBJ2-7; abundance: -; v_gene: TRBV12-5; CDR3nt: TGTGCTAGTGGTTTCCCAGTCGGGACAGGGGGACGCGAGCAGTACTTC; CDR3aa: CASGFPVGTGGREQYF
d_gene: TRBD1; j_gene: TRBJ1-1; abundance: -; v_gene: TRBV28; CDR3nt: TGTGCCAGCAGCCGACAGGGGTCTGAAGCTTTCTTT; CDR3aa: CASSRQGSEAFF
d_gene: -; j_gene: TRBJ2-7; abundance: -; v_gene: TRBV7-3; CDR3nt: TGTGCCAGCAGCTTATATGGAGGGGACTACGAGCAGTACTTC; CDR3aa: CASSLYGGDYEQYF
d_gene: TRBD1; j_gene: TRBJ1-2; abundance: few; v_gene: TRBV18; CDR3nt: TGTGCCAGCTCACCACTCGACAGGGAGAGGATCTATGGCTACACCTTC; CDR3aa: CASSPLDRERIYGYTF
d_gene: -; j_gene: TRBJ2-6; abundance: -; v_gene: TRBV5-6; CDR3nt: TGTGCCAGCAGCTTGGAGGATTCTGGGGCCAACGTCCTGACTTTC; CDR3aa: CASSLEDSGANVLTF
d_gene: -; j_gene: TRBJ1-1; abundance: few; v_gene: TRBV5-1; CDR3nt: TGCGCCAGCAGCCTAACAAAAGACGAAGCTTTCTTT; CDR3aa: CASSLTKDEAFF
d_gene: -; j_gene: TRBJ1-4; abundance: once; v_gene: TRBV7-9; CDR3nt: TGTGCCAGCAGCTTCGCCTCCGGCGGGGAAAAACTGTTTTTT; CDR3aa: CASSFASGGEKLFF
d_gene: -; j_gene: TRBJ2-2; abundance: -; v_gene: TRBV15; CDR3nt: TGTGCCACCAGCAGAGGAGGGCCACCCGGGGAGCTGTTTTTT; CDR3aa: CATSRGGPPGELFF
d_gene: -; j_gene: TRBJ1-2; abundance: -; v_gene: TRBV21-1; CDR3nt: TGTGCCAGCAGCAAAATCCCCCGGGCCTCCTTTAACGGCGACTATGGCTACACCTTC; CDR3aa: CASSKIPRASFNGDYGYTF
d_gene: -; j_gene: TRBJ1-6; abundance: -; v_gene: TRBV19; CDR3nt: TGTGCCAGTAGTACCCGGGGCGAGAATTCACCCCTCCACTTT; CDR3aa: CASSTRGENSPLHF